This TCR beta chain derives from a study of cytomegalovirus exposure and HLA in healthy donors. General study findings and limits: Productive rates of about 87% or about 30% were seen for most TCR beta V segments in an earlier analysis.

The CDR3 length is 13 residues. Germline V gene data show CDR1 as SGHKS and CDR2 as YYEKEE (reference sequence). V gave up 4 bases and J gave up 0 bases, with 8 bases separating them. Researchers ran the PCR with 60 Vbeta and 13 Jbeta primers. Measured with immunoSEQ multiplex PCR; TCRdb has only the in-frame clones, and not every one. The sample lists 150,000 to 200,000 clones, roughly 79% occurring once. A word on this clone: As yet, its antigen is unknown.

The specimen was PBMCs. The V and J genes are TRBV5-5 and TRBJ2-7; no firm D call. This receptor was identified in a man between 18 and 35 years old in good health and CMV-seropositive. CDR3 in DNA: TGTGCCAGCAGCCTTTACAGCTCCTACGAGCAGTACTTC. Protein product: CASSLYSSYEQYF. The full variable domain, completed using reference TRBV5-5 and TRBJ2-7, is DAGVTQSPTHLIKTRGQQVTLRCSPISGHKSVSWYQQVLGQGPQFIFQYYEKEERGRGNFPDRFSARQFPNYSSELNVNALLLGDSALYLCASSLYSSYEQYFGPGTRLTVT.